Following are 13 T cell receptor beta chains from one sample sequenced in a study of blood T cells in healthy people across ages. Together with a sample-barcoded 5' primer, a J-beta primer mix was included in a second PCR lasting roughly 7 to 11 cycles. TCRdb re-derived calls from the 5' RACE reads in MiXCR, one entry per CDR3 protein. The data show about 2 million distinct CDR3 sequences, approximately 50% seen once. Sequenced sample: blood. The receptor set was obtained from a woman in her thirties or forties in good health.

The chain combines TRBV27 with TRBJ2-3; D remains unclear. Germline assignment: CDR1 MNHEY and CDR2 SMNVEV (reference sequence). V lost 5 bases and J 2 bases, leaving 8 bases between the germline ends. CDR3 size: 13 residues. Here the CDR3 DNA reads TGTGCCAGCAGTCAGCAATACACAGATACGCAGTATTTT. It codes for CASSQQYTDTQYF.

The chain joins TRBV7-9 to TRBJ2-5; the D is unclear. The germline V gene has CDR1 SEHNR and CDR2 FQNEAQ (reference sequence). Trimming cost V 5 bases and J 1 base, with 14 bases left between them. There are 15 residues in the CDR3. In nucleotides, the CDR3 is TGTGCCAGCAGCCTCACCCGACTCTTCCAAGAGACCCAGTACTTC. It is translated as CASSLTRLFQETQYF.

The gene calls are TRBV5-5 and TRBJ2-7; 10 bases map to TRBD1. The CDR3 is 15 residues long. With 5 bases clipped from V and 2 bases from J, the junction kept 7 bases outside the gene matches. In germline, CDR1 is SGHKS, CDR2 YYEKEE (reference sequence). The DNA of the CDR3 is TGTGCCAGCAGTCTTGAGGGGACAGGGGCCTACGAGCAGTACTTC. Translated: CASSLEGTGAYEQYF.

This clonotype occurred a few times. The V call is TRBV7-2, the J call TRBJ2-7; 11 nucleotides line up with TRBD2. Germline V CDR1 and CDR2: SGHTA, FQGNSA. The length of the CDR3 is 14 residues. Trimming removed 5 bases from V and 7 bases from J; junction bases left unmatched: 7. CDR3 coding DNA: TGTGCCAGCAGCATTAGCGGGGGGGCCTTGGAGCAGTACTTC. Translation gives CASSISGGALEQYF.

The chain employs TRBV6-1 and TRBJ1-2; D is uncertain. Germline-derived CDR1 and CDR2 are MNHNS and SASEGT. The ends were cut back, 1 base at V and 7 bases at J, with 10 bases in the middle. The CDR3 is made up of 13 amino acids. In nucleotides, the CDR3 is TGTGCCAGCAGTGAAGGATGGGGAAGTGGCTACACCTTC. Protein: CASSEGWGSGYTF.

V usage is TRBV6-1 and J usage is TRBJ2-3, with 7 bases fitting TRBD1. The ends lost 7 bases at V and 1 base at J; junction bases unmatched: 11. CDR1 MNHNS and CDR2 SASEGT come from the germline V gene. The CDR3 sequence is 16 residues long. The CDR3 DNA is TGTGCCAGCATGGCCCTAGGGGGCAAAGGCACAGATACGCAGTATTTT. Translating it yields CASMALGGKGTDTQYF.

This chain connects TRBV4-3 to TRBJ2-3; tentative D call: TRBD2 (5 bases). There are 16 residues in the CDR3. Germline V gene sequence: CDR1 LGHNA, CDR2 YSLEER. The V gene lost 0 bases and the J gene lost 0 bases, with 10 bases spanning the gap. The CDR3 region has the DNA TGCGCCAGCAGCCAAGAGTTAGCTAGCAGCACAGATACGCAGTATTTT. Amino acids: CASSQELASSTDTQYF.

This clonotype was seen more than once but under ten times. The chain is built from TRBV29-1 and TRBJ2-3, with D unclear. Germline-derived CDR1 and CDR2 are SQVTM and ANQGSEA. V lost 8 bases to trimming and J lost 2 bases, with 5 bases between them. This CDR3 region has 10 residues. CDR3 coding DNA: TGCAGCAGTTACACAGATACGCAGTATTTT. This sequence encodes CSSYTDTQYF.

The J gene is TRBJ2-3, the V gene TRBV4-2, with D unclear. The CDR3 length is 15 residues. Germline loops: CDR1 LGHNA, CDR2 YNFKEQ. Trimming pared 1 base from V and 2 bases from J, leaving 10 bases between. CDR3 sequence: CASSQAGVSTDTQYF. In DNA, the CDR3 is TGTGCCAGCAGCCAAGCGGGCGTTTCCACAGATACGCAGTATTTT.

This chain connects TRBV24-1 to TRBJ2-5; D is unclear. The CDR3 sequence is 13 residues long. CDR1 is KGHDR, CDR2 SFDVKD, per germline. V was trimmed by 0 bases and J by 4 bases, leaving 5 bases between them. The CDR3: CATSDLPPETQYF. The DNA for the CDR3 is TGTGCCACCAGTGATTTGCCCCCAGAGACCCAGTACTTC.

A note on this clonotype: The junction shows a germline mismatch at one end, possibly a read error. V and J are TRBV4-1 and TRBJ2-2; a weak D match, TRBD1 (5 bases). Germline V gene lookup returns CDR1 MGHRA and CDR2 YSYEKL. The CDR3 consists of 17 residues. In DNA, the CDR3 is TGCGCGAGCAGCCAAGATTTAGGCAGGGTGAACACCGGGGAGCTGTTTTTT. Translating gives CASSQDLGRVNTGELFF.

This clonotype came up once. This sequence joins TRBV7-2 and TRBJ2-1, with D perhaps TRBD2 (7 bases). CDR3 length equals 15 residues. CDR1 and CDR2 from the germline V gene are SGHTA and FQGNSA. V dropped 11 bases and J dropped 5 bases, with 22 bases sitting between them. The CDR3 coding sequence is TGTGCCCGCCGGTTTGTGGGGGGGCTGAACAATGAGCAGTTCTTC. This encodes CARRFVGGLNNEQFF. Supplemented by reference TRBV7-2 and TRBJ2-1, the full variable domain reads GAGVSQSPSNKVTEKGKDVELRCDPISGHTALYWYRQSLGQGLEFLIYFQGNSAPDKSGLPSDRFSAERTGGSVSTLTIQRTQQEDSAVYLCARRFVGGLNNEQFFGPGTRLTVL.

The rearrangement joins TRBV7-9 to TRBJ2-3; D possibly corresponds to TRBD1 (5 bases). This CDR3 has 16 amino acids. Germline values: CDR1 SEHNR, CDR2 FQNEAQ (reference sequence). Trimming shortened V by 5 bases and J by 2 bases, and 17 bases separated the two germline ends. In nucleotides, the CDR3 is TGTGCCAGCAGCCCCCTAGGCCGGACAATCACAGATACGCAGTATTTT. Its protein is CASSPLGRTITDTQYF. Combining the CDR3 with reference TRBV7-9 and TRBJ2-3 gives the whole variable domain DTGVSQNPRHKITKRGQNVTFRCDPISEHNRLYWYRQTLGQGPEFLTYFQNEAQLEKSRLLSDRFSAERPKGSFSTLEIQRTEQGDSAMYLCASSPLGRTITDTQYFGPGTRLTVL.